This T cell receptor (beta chain) comes out of a study of neurological immune-mediated disorders. Trimming removed 3 bases at V and 3 bases at J, with 5 bases between. The CDR3 covers 12 residues. Over 200 million TCR-beta sequences from 15-18 subjects came out of each sequencing run. TCRdb ran MiXCR on the 5' RACE reads and lists one entry per CDR3 protein. The repertoire has some 87,000 distinct CDR3 sequences, 13% of them found once; the top ten carry around 5%. This clonotype was detected many times. Its antigen is not known. General study findings and limits: HTLV-1-associated myelopathy displayed the greatest TCR clonal expansion, and multiple sclerosis exhibited the smallest, lower than that of healthy controls.

Specified time point: longitudinal time-point 2. J is TRBJ1-1 and V is TRBV12-3 or TRBV12-4; no definite D call. The receptor was isolated from a female donor with HTLV-1-associated myelopathy (HAM/TSP). Sequenced sample: PBMCs. CDR3 loop: CASSLPYTEAFF. The CDR3 DNA sequence: TGTGCCAGCAGTTTGCCGTACACTGAAGCTTTCTTT.